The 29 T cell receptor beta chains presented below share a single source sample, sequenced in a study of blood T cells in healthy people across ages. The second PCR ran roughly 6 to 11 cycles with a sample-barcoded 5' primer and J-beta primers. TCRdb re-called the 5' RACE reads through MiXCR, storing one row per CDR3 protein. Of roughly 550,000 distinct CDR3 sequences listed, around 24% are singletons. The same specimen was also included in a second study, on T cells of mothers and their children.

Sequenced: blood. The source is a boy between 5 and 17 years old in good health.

This chain's CDR3 is CSAGMGPGEEQYF. The DNA for the CDR3 is TGCAGTGCTGGAATGGGGCCCGGTGAGGAGCAGTACTTC. The chain carries TRBV20-1 and TRBJ2-7; TRBD1 might be the D (5 bases). Trimming stripped 5 bases from V and 7 bases from J, with 18 bases between. The germline gives CDR1 DFQATT, CDR2 SNEGSKA (reference sequence). This CDR3 has 13 residues.

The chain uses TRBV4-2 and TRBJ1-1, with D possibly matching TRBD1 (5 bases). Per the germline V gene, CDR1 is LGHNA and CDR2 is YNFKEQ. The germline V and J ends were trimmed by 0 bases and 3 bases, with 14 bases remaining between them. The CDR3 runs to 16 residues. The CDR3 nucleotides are TGTGCCAGCAGCCAAGATTTGGGGCGCGGGGACACTGAAGCTTTCTTT. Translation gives CASSQDLGRGDTEAFF.

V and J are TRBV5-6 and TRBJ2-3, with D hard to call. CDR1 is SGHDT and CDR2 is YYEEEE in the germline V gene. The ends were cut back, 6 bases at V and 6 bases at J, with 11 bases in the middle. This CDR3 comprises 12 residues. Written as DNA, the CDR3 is TGTGCCAGCACCGACGCCGCGGATACGCAGTATTTT. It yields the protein CASTDAADTQYF.

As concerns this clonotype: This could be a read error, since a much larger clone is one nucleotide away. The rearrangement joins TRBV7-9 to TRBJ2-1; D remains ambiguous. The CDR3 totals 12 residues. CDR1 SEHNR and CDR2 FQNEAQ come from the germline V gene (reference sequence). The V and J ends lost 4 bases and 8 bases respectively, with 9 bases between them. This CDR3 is CASSSTEDEQFF. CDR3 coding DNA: TGTGCCAGCAGCTCCACAGAGGATGAGCAGTTCTTC.

The DNA for the CDR3 is TGTGCCAGCAGTGGACTACACGACCAAGAGACCCAGTACTTC. Amino acids: CASSGLHDQETQYF. The rearrangement uses TRBV2 and TRBJ2-5, with D possibly being TRBD2 (5 bases). The CDR3 has 14 amino acids. Germline-derived CDR1 and CDR2 are SNHLY and FYNNEI. Trimming took 4 bases from V and 0 from J, leaving 9 bases between them.

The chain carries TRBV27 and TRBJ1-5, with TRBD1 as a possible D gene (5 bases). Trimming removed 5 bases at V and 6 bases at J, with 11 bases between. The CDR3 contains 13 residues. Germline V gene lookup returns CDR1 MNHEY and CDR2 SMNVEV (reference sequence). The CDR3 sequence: CASSGGSSQPQHF. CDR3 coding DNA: TGTGCCAGCAGTGGGGGGTCTAGTCAGCCCCAGCATTTT.

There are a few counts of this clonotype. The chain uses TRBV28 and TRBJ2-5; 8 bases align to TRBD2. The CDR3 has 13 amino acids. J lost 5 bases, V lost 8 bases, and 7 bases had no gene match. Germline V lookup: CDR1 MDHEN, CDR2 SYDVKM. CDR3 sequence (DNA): TGTGCCAGCGTGCTGCGGGGGGAGGAGACCCAGTACTTC. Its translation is CASVLRGEETQYF.

DNA for the CDR3: TGTGCCAGCAGTTACTCTAAGAGGGAGGGAGGTTACAATGAGCAGTTCTTC. Translation: CASSYSKREGGYNEQFF. V is TRBV6-5 and J is TRBJ2-1; 7 bases are shared with TRBD2. CDR1 and CDR2 from the germline V gene are MNHEY and SVGAGI. The junction had 9 bases not matched to a gene; V was cut back by 0 bases and J by 4 bases. This CDR3 region has 17 residues.

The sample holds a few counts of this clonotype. The DNA for the CDR3 is TGCGCCAGCAGCGAACATCAAGAGACCCAGTACTTC. Protein: CASSEHQETQYF. The chain recombines TRBV5-1 with TRBJ2-5, with unresolved D. This CDR3 is 12 amino acids long. The V end was cut by 4 bases, the J end by 2 bases, with 6 bases between. CDR1 and CDR2 (germline): SGHRS, YFSETQ.

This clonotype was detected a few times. CDR3 bases: TGTGCCAGCAGCCAAGATGGGCGGGTGGGGTACGATGAGCAGTTCTTC. Protein product: CASSQDGRVGYDEQFF. The rearrangement uses TRBV3-1 and TRBJ2-1; D perhaps matches TRBD2 (5 bases). The V gene's germline CDR1 is LGHDT and CDR2 YNNKEL (reference sequence). Trimming stripped 0 bases from V and 8 bases from J, with 17 bases between. The CDR3 has 16 amino acids.

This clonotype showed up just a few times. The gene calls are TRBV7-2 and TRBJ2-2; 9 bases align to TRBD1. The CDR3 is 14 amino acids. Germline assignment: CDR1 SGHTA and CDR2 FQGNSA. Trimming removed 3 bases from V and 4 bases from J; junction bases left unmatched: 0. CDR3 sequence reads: CASSLDRGTGELFF. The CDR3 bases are TGTGCCAGCAGCTTGGACAGGGGCACCGGGGAGCTGTTTTTT.

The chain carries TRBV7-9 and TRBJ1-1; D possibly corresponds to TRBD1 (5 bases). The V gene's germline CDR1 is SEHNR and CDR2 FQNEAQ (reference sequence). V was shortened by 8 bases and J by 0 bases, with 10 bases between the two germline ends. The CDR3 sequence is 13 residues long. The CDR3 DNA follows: TGTGCCAGCTGTGGAGGGGTGAACACTGAAGCTTTCTTT. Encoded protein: CASCGGVNTEAFF.

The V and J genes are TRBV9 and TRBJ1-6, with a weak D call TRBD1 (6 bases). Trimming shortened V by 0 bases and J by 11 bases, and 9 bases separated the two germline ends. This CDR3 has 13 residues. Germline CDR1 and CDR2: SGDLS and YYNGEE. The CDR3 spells CASSVAGAAPLHF. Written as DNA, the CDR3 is TGTGCCAGCAGCGTAGCGGGGGCGGCACCCCTCCACTTT.

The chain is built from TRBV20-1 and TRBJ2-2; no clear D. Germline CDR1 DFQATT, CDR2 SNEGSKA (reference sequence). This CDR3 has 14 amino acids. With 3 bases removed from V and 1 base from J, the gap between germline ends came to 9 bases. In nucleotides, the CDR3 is TGCAGTGCTAGCGTTGGGCGGAACACCGGGGAGCTGTTTTTT. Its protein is CSASVGRNTGELFF.

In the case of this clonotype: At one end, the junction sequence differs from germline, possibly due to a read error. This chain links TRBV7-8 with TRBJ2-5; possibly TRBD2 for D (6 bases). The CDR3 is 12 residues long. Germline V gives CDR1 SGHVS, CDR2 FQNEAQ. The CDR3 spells CAGSSVEGTQYF. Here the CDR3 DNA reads TGTGCCGGCAGCTCCGTGGAGGGGACCCAGTACTTC. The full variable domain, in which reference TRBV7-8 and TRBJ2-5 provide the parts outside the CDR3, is GAGVSQSPRYKVAKRGQDVALRCDPISGHVSLFWYQQALGQGPEFLTYFQNEAQLDKSGLPSDRFFAERPEGSVSTLKIQRTQQEDSAVYLCAGSSVEGTQYFGPGTRLLVL.

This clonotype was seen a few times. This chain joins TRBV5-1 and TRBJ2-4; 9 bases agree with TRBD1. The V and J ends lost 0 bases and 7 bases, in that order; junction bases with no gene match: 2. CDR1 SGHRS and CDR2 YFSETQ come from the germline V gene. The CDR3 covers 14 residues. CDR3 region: CASSLDGQGNIQYF. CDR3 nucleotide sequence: TGCGCCAGCAGCTTGGACGGACAGGGGAACATTCAGTACTTC.

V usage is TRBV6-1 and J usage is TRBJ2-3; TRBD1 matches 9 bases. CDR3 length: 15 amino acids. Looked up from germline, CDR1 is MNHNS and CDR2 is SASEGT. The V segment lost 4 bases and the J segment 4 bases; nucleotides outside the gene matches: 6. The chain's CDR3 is CASSAKTGGPDTQYF. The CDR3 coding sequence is TGTGCCAGCAGTGCGAAGACAGGGGGGCCAGATACGCAGTATTTT.

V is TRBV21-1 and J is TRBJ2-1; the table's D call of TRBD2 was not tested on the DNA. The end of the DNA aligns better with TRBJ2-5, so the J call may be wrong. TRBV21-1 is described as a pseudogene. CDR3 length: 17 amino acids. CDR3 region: CASSKDRITGTLETQYF. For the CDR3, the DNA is TGTGCCAGCAGCAAAGACCGGATTACCGGGACTCTGGAGACCCAGTACTTC.

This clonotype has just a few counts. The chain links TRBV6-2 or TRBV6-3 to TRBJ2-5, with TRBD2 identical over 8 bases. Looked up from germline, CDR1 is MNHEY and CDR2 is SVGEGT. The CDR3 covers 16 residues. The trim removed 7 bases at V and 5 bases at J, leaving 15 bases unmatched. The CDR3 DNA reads TGTGCCAGCATATCGGTAGCGGGGCTTCTCAGGGAGACCCAGTACTTC. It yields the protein CASISVAGLLRETQYF.

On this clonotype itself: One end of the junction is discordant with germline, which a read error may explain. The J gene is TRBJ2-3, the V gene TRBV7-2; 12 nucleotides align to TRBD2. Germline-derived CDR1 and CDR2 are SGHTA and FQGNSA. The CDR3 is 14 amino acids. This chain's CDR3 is CASSLTSGRDAQYF. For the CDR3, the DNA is TGCGCCAGCAGCTTGACTAGCGGGAGAGATGCGCAGTATTTT. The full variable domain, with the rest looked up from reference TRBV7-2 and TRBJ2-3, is GAGVSQSPSNKVTEKGKDVELRCDPISGHTALYWYRQSLGQGLEFLIYFQGNSAPDKSGLPSDRFSAERTGGSVSTLTIQRTQQEDSAVYLCASSLTSGRDAQYFGPGTRLTVL.

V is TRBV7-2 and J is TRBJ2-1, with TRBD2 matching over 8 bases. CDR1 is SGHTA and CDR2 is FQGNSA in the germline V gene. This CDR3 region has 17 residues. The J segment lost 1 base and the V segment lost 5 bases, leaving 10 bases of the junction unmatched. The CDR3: CASSMILLADSYNEQFF. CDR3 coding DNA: TGTGCCAGCAGCATGATTTTACTAGCGGATTCCTACAATGAGCAGTTCTTC.

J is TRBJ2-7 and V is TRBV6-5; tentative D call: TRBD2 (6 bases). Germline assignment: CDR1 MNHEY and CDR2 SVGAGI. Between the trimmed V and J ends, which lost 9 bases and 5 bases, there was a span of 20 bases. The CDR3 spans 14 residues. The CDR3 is CARSGGVEDHEQYF. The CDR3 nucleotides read TGTGCCAGGTCCGGCGGGGTGGAGGATCACGAGCAGTACTTC.

In DNA form, the CDR3 reads TGTGCCAGCAGTCGGGACAGGGTAAGAATCTACGAGCAGTACTTC. This translates into CASSRDRVRIYEQYF. The chain recombines TRBV6-2 or TRBV6-3 with TRBJ2-7, with TRBD1 matching 9 bases. The CDR3 is made up of 15 amino acids. With 5 bases clipped from V and 3 bases from J, the junction kept 8 bases outside the gene matches. Per germline, CDR1 MNHEY and CDR2 SVGEGT.

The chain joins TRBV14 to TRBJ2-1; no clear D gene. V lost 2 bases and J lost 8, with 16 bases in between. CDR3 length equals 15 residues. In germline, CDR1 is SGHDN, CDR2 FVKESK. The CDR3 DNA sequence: TGTGCCAGCAGCCAAAGAGGAGCCCCCTCCCATGAGCAGTTCTTC. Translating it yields CASSQRGAPSHEQFF.

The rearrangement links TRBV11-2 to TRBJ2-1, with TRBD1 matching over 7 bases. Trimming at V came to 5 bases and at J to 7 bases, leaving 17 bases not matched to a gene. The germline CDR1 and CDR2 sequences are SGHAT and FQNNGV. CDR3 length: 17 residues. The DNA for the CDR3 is TGTGCCAGCAGCCCTGGAAGGGGGCGGTTCTCCCCGAATGAGCAGTTCTTC. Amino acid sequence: CASSPGRGRFSPNEQFF.

The CDR3 region is CASSQDKREIRYEQYF. CDR3 DNA: TGCGCCAGCAGCCAAGATAAACGGGAGATTCGCTACGAGCAGTACTTC. J is TRBJ2-7 and V is TRBV4-1; a weak D match, TRBD2 (6 bases). Germline V CDR1 and CDR2: MGHRA, YSYEKL. The V end was cut by 0 bases, the J end by 3 bases, with 15 bases between. This CDR3 has 16 residues.

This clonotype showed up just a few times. The CDR3: CASSWRPSSYNEQFF. CDR3 nucleotide sequence: TGTGCCAGCAGCTGGCGCCCAAGCTCCTACAATGAGCAGTTCTTC. This chain links TRBV7-2 with TRBJ2-1; D unclear. The CDR3 contains 15 residues. Germline V gives CDR1 SGHTA, CDR2 FQGNSA. Trimming left V 4 bases short and J 0 bases short, with 10 bases between.

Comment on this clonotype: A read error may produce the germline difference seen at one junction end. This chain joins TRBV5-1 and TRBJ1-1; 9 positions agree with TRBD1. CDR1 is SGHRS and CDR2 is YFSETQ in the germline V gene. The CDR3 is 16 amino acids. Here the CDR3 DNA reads TGCGTCAGCAGCATGGGACAGGGCAGACTGGCGACTGAAGCTTTCTTT. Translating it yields CVSSMGQGRLATEAFF.

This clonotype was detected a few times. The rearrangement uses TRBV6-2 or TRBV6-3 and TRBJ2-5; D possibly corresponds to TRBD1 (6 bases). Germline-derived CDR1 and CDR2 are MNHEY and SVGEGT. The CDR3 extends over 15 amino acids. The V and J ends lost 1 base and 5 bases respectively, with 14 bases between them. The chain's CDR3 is CASSYFWDMRETQYF. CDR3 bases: TGTGCCAGCAGTTACTTCTGGGACATGAGGGAGACCCAGTACTTC.